Listed here are 28 T cell receptor beta chains from one sample, sequenced in a study of cytomegalovirus exposure and HLA in healthy donors. PCR was performed using 60 Vbeta and 13 Jbeta primers. Profiled with immunoSEQ multiplex PCR; TCRdb holds only in-frame clones, not every one. The sample includes about 170,000 clones, around 80% seen only once; the top ten take about 2.5%. Sequencing was carried out using PBMCs. These receptors originate from a woman aged 50 to 60 in good health and CMV-seronegative.

CDR3 sequence reads: CASSIQGMGGKLFF. DNA of the CDR3: TGTGCCAGCAGTATACAGGGGATGGGGGGAAAACTGTTTTTT. The genes are TRBV6-5 and TRBJ1-4; 7 bases are a match to TRBD1. The CDR3 runs 14 residues. J lost 10 bases, V lost 5 bases, and 10 bases had no gene match. In germline, CDR1 is MNHEY, CDR2 SVGAGI.

In this sample, this clone turned up a few times. This chain connects TRBV28 to TRBJ2-3; the D gene is possibly TRBD1 (5 bases). The CDR3 spans 18 residues. From germline, CDR1 is MDHEN and CDR2 SYDVKM. V was trimmed by 6 bases and J by 1 base, leaving 23 bases between them. The CDR3 region is CASSSTSWGGGRTDTQYF. As DNA, the CDR3 is TGTGCCAGCAGCTCTACATCCTGGGGCGGCGGCCGCACAGATACGCAGTATTTT.

The rearrangement links TRBV27 to TRBJ1-5; weak D call: TRBD1 (5 bases). The ends were cut back, 2 bases at V and 0 bases at J, with 11 bases in the middle. The CDR3 has 16 residues. Germline V lookup: CDR1 MNHEY, CDR2 SMNVEV (reference sequence). CDR3 amino acids: CASSLRGVYSNQPQHF. CDR3 DNA: TGTGCCAGCAGTTTACGGGGGGTTTATAGCAATCAGCCCCAGCATTTT.

This chain connects TRBV4-2 to TRBJ1-6; 8 bases align to TRBD1. The CDR3 spans 14 residues. V shed 4 bases, J shed 8 bases, and the junction held 4 bases outside the gene matches. CDR1 is LGHNA, CDR2 YNFKEQ, per germline. The CDR3 sequence: CASSPDRGDSPLHF. The CDR3 nucleotides are TGTGCCAGCAGCCCAGACAGGGGTGATTCACCCCTCCACTTT.

The chain carries TRBV28 and TRBJ2-5; 7 positions agree with TRBD2. This CDR3 is 17 amino acids long. The germline V gene encodes CDR1 MDHEN and CDR2 SYDVKM. The ends lost 0 bases at V and 5 bases at J; junction bases unmatched: 12. CDR3 residues: CASSLWTLLRGGETQYF. CDR3 nucleotides: TGTGCCAGCAGTTTATGGACCCTCCTTAGGGGAGGGGAGACCCAGTACTTC. Drawing the rest from reference TRBV28 and TRBJ2-5, the complete variable domain is DVKVTQSSRYLVKRTGEKVFLECVQDMDHENMFWYRQDPGLGLRLIYFSYDVKMKEKGDIPEGYSVSREKKERFSLILESASTNQTSMYLCASSLWTLLRGGETQYFGPGTRLLVL.

The V gene is TRBV4-2, the J gene TRBJ1-2; maybe TRBD1 (5 bases). Trimming pared 4 bases from V and 5 bases from J, leaving 11 bases between. The germline V gene encodes CDR1 LGHNA and CDR2 YNFKEQ. The length of the CDR3 is 13 residues. The CDR3 nucleotides are TGTGCCAGCAGCCCCCGCAGGGAATATGGCTACACCTTC. This translates into CASSPRREYGYTF.

This clone was seen a few times. The gene calls are TRBV7-9 and TRBJ2-2, with 14 bases identical to TRBD2. The trim removed 5 bases at V and 7 bases at J, leaving 12 bases unmatched. The CDR3 loop spans 18 amino acids. Germline CDR1 and CDR2: SEHNR and FQNEAQ (reference sequence). CDR3: CASSRTAGLAGVIGELFF. In DNA, the CDR3 is TGTGCCAGCAGCAGAACAGCGGGACTAGCGGGAGTAATCGGGGAGCTGTTTTTT.

This rearrangement joins TRBV13 to TRBJ2-2, with 16 bases that match TRBD2. The J segment lost 7 bases and the V segment lost 4 bases, leaving 12 bases of the junction unmatched. The CDR3 consists of 19 residues. The germline gives CDR1 PRHDT, CDR2 FYEKMQ (reference sequence). The CDR3 DNA follows: TGTGCCAGCAGCTCGGGACTAGCGGGAGGGCCGGGGAGTATCGGGGAGCTGTTTTTT. Residues: CASSSGLAGGPGSIGELFF.

The chain joins TRBV7-9 to TRBJ2-3; 10 bases map to TRBD1. Per germline, CDR1 SEHNR and CDR2 FQNEAQ (reference sequence). Trimming took 6 bases from V and 4 from J; bases not matched to a gene: 7. This CDR3 contains 15 residues. In DNA, the CDR3 is TGTGCCAGCAGTCCTGGACAGGGGGGATCAGATACGCAGTATTTT. It translates to CASSPGQGGSDTQYF.

This chain connects TRBV7-2 to TRBJ1-1; D is undetermined. Trimming left V 0 bases short and J 3 bases short, with 11 bases between. The CDR3 loop spans 15 amino acids. Germline V lookup: CDR1 SGHTA, CDR2 FQGNSA. The CDR3 DNA is TGTGCCAGCAGCTTAGCGTCGGGCGGGCACACTGAAGCTTTCTTT. Translated: CASSLASGGHTEAFF.

V usage is TRBV9 and J usage is TRBJ2-6; 13 bases line up with TRBD2. CDR1 is SGDLS, CDR2 YYNGEE, per germline. With 3 bases clipped from V and 1 base from J, the junction kept 13 bases outside the gene matches. The CDR3 contains 21 residues. CDR3 residues: CASSGTYRLAGGGSGANVLTF. CDR3 nucleotide sequence: TGTGCCAGCAGCGGGACTTACCGACTAGCGGGAGGTGGGTCTGGGGCCAACGTCCTGACTTTC. Based on the CDR3 plus reference TRBV9 and TRBJ2-6, the full variable domain is DSGVTQTPKHLITATGQRVTLRCSPRSGDLSVYWYQQSLDQGLQFLIQYYNGEERAKGNILERFSAQQFPDLHSELNLSSLELGDSALYFCASSGTYRLAGGGSGANVLTFGAGSRLTVL.

This clone has a single count. One end of the junction varies from germline; a read error may be responsible. This chain links TRBV28 with TRBJ1-6; D is unclear. Germline V lookup: CDR1 MDHEN, CDR2 SYDVKM. This CDR3 is 11 amino acids long. CDR3 DNA sequence: TGTGCCCGCAGTTGGCAATCACCCCTCCACTTT. Amino acids: CARSWQSPLHF.

Comments on this clone: This specimen includes other DNA sequences encoding the same CDR3. This sequence joins TRBV7-8 and TRBJ2-1, with D unresolved. The ends were cut back, 5 bases at V and 7 bases at J, with 12 bases in the middle. Looked up from germline, CDR1 is SGHVS and CDR2 is FQNEAQ. The CDR3 is 13 amino acids. The CDR3 DNA follows: TGTGCCAGCAGCCTGGGCACCCGGAATGAGCAGTTCTTC. It translates to CASSLGTRNEQFF.

The genes are TRBV14 and TRBJ1-6, with 7 bases that match TRBD1. V was pared by 4 bases and J by 14 bases, with 8 bases of the junction left unmatched. Germline V gene sequence: CDR1 SGHDN, CDR2 FVKESK. The CDR3 sequence is 13 residues long. The CDR3 is CASSRYRGESLHF. The CDR3 region has the DNA TGTGCCAGCAGCCGGTACAGGGGAGAATCCCTCCACTTT.

Only one count was recorded for this clone. CDR3: CASSLEGGTQYF. As DNA, the CDR3 is TGTGCCAGCAGCTTAGAAGGGGGCACGCAGTATTTT. The rearrangement uses TRBV7-9 and TRBJ2-3; 7 nucleotides line up with TRBD1. From germline, CDR1 is SEHNR and CDR2 FQNEAQ (reference sequence). This CDR3 is built from 12 residues. V lost 1 base and J lost 9; bases outside the gene matches: 1.

This chain links TRBV2 with TRBJ2-7, with 7 bases aligning to TRBD1. Per germline, CDR1 SNHLY and CDR2 FYNNEI. The CDR3 has 15 residues. J was trimmed by 5 bases and V by 6 bases; bases with no gene match: 13. The CDR3 sequence: CASSKGTAFSHEQYF. CDR3 bases: TGTGCCAGCAGCAAAGGGACAGCTTTTTCCCACGAGCAGTACTTC. The full variable domain, in which reference TRBV2 and TRBJ2-7 provide the parts outside the CDR3, is EPEVTQTPSHQVTQMGQEVILRCVPISNHLYFYWYRQILGQKVEFLVSFYNNEISEKSEIFDDQFSVERPDGSNFTLKIRSTKLEDSAMYFCASSKGTAFSHEQYFGPGTRLTVT.

The chain uses TRBV10-1 and TRBJ1-6; TRBD1 matches at 8 bases. The V and J ends lost 9 bases and 10 bases, in that order; junction bases with no gene match: 5. The CDR3 length is 12 residues. Germline assignment: CDR1 WNHNN and CDR2 SYGVQD (reference sequence). CDR3 nucleotides: TGCGCCAGTGGACAGGGCAGCTCACCCCTCCACTTT. Protein product: CASGQGSSPLHF.

The chain is built from TRBV27 and TRBJ2-7; 7 nucleotides agree with TRBD1. The germline CDR1 and CDR2 sequences are MNHEY and SMNVEV (reference sequence). V shed 4 bases and J 3 bases; nucleotides not matched to a gene: 12. The CDR3 runs 16 residues. CDR3 protein: CASSSPLQGQDYEQYF. The CDR3 DNA follows: TGTGCCAGCAGTTCACCCCTCCAAGGACAGGACTACGAGCAGTACTTC.

V gene TRBV18 combines with J gene TRBJ1-3; tentatively, D is TRBD1 (6 bases). Trimming took 4 bases from V and 4 from J, leaving 11 bases between them. This CDR3 has 14 amino acids. The V gene's germline CDR1 is KGHSH and CDR2 LQKENI. Written as DNA, the CDR3 is TGTGCCAGCTCACAGGACAGTTCGGGAAACACCATATATTTT. Its protein is CASSQDSSGNTIYF.

V gene TRBV4-3 combines with J gene TRBJ1-1; the match to TRBD1 covers 10 bases. The CDR3 is 15 amino acids. CDR1 LGHNA and CDR2 YSLEER come from the germline V gene. The J segment lost 5 bases and the V segment lost 1 base, leaving 4 bases of the junction unmatched. The DNA for the CDR3 is TGCGCCAGCAGCCAAGGGACAGGGGGTTGGACTGAAGCTTTCTTT. Its translation is CASSQGTGGWTEAFF.

The genes are TRBV5-4 and TRBJ2-5, with D perhaps TRBD2 (6 bases). CDR1 SGHNT and CDR2 YYREEE come from the germline V gene (reference sequence). This CDR3 is 14 amino acids long. Trimming removed 0 bases from V and 5 bases from J, with 11 bases in between. CDR3 sequence reads: CASSLDGRMETQYF. As DNA, the CDR3 is TGTGCCAGCAGCTTGGATGGGAGGATGGAGACCCAGTACTTC.

The chain combines TRBV5-4 with TRBJ2-7, with 10 bases aligning to TRBD2. Germline CDR1 SGHNT, CDR2 YYREEE (reference sequence). The CDR3 has 14 amino acids. With 4 bases clipped from V and 3 bases from J, the junction kept 4 bases outside the gene matches. In DNA form, the CDR3 reads TGTGCCAGCAGCCCCGGGACTAGCGTCTACGAGCAGTACTTC. Protein product: CASSPGTSVYEQYF. Variable domain in full (rest from reference TRBV5-4 and TRBJ2-7): ETGVTQSPTHLIKTRGQQVTLRCSSQSGHNTVSWYQQALGQGPQFIFQYYREEENGRGNFPPRFSGLQFPNYSSELNVNALELDDSALYLCASSPGTSVYEQYFGPGTRLTVT.

The chain links TRBV28 to TRBJ2-5; TRBD2 is a possible D gene (5 bases). The J call is in doubt because the DNA end fits TRBJ2-7 better. The CDR3 contains 15 residues. Germline values: CDR1 MDHEN, CDR2 SYDVKM. CDR3 region: CASSPPGFSSYEQYF. The CDR3, as DNA: TGTGCCAGCAGTCCCCCGGGATTCAGCTCCTACGAGCAGTACTTC.

The rearrangement links TRBV5-4 to TRBJ2-5; 8 bases are a match to TRBD2. The V segment lost 0 bases and the J segment 5 bases; nucleotides outside the gene matches: 9. The CDR3 totals 16 residues. The V gene's germline CDR1 is SGHNT and CDR2 YYREEE (reference sequence). The CDR3 is CASSLAGGGMGETQYF. CDR3 in DNA: TGTGCCAGCAGCTTGGCCGGGGGGGGTATGGGGGAGACCCAGTACTTC.

The chain combines TRBV11-2 with TRBJ2-5; 9 bases are a match to TRBD2. V lost 4 bases to trimming and J lost 4 bases; unmatched junction nucleotides: 10. The CDR3 consists of 16 residues. Germline CDR1 and CDR2: SGHAT and FQNNGV. This CDR3 is CASSSQLAGAGETQYF. In nucleotides, the CDR3 is TGTGCCAGCAGCTCCCAATTAGCGGGGGCGGGAGAGACCCAGTACTTC.

CDR3 nucleotides: TGTGCCAGCAGCCCAGGGGCGGCCTATGGCTACACCTTC. This translates into CASSPGAAYGYTF. This chain uses TRBV6-5 with TRBJ1-2, with D maybe TRBD1 (6 bases). The germline V gene encodes CDR1 MNHEY and CDR2 SVGAGI. Trimming removed 6 bases from V and 4 bases from J, with 12 bases in between. This CDR3 has 13 amino acids.

This chain uses TRBV27 with TRBJ2-3, with a possible D match to TRBD2 (6 bases). Germline V gene sequence: CDR1 MNHEY, CDR2 SMNVEV (reference sequence). With 6 bases removed from V and 2 bases from J, the gap between germline ends came to 9 bases. The CDR3 consists of 13 residues. The CDR3 protein is CASRGLITDTQYF. In DNA form, the CDR3 reads TGTGCCAGCAGGGGACTTATCACAGATACGCAGTATTTT.

The CDR3 sequence is CATQGTSGRAYNEQFF. The CDR3 DNA sequence: TGTGCCACCCAGGGCACTAGCGGGAGGGCCTACAATGAGCAGTTCTTC. The chain couples TRBV2 to TRBJ2-1, with TRBD2 identical over 13 bases. The CDR3 consists of 16 residues. V lost 10 bases, J lost 2 bases, and 8 bases stayed unmatched. Germline CDR1 SNHLY, CDR2 FYNNEI. Combining the CDR3 with reference TRBV2 and TRBJ2-1 gives the whole variable domain EPEVTQTPSHQVTQMGQEVILRCVPISNHLYFYWYRQILGQKVEFLVSFYNNEISEKSEIFDDQFSVERPDGSNFTLKIRSTKLEDSAMYFCATQGTSGRAYNEQFFGPGTRLTVL.